This entry lists 9 T cell receptor beta chains sequenced from one sample in a study of long-term antiretroviral therapy in people with HIV. Version v3.0 of the immunoSEQ assay ran at survey level. TCRdb's copy holds only in-frame clones and misses some; the assay was immunoSEQ multiplex PCR. The table has under 25,000 clones, more than 70% seen once. The sample in question was unsorted PBMCs, obtained 0.5 years before starting antiretroviral therapy. The receptors were gathered from a man aged 18 to 35 with HIV.

The table lists this clone with a few counts. The chain recombines TRBV27 with TRBJ2-7; weak D call: TRBD1 (5 bases). The CDR3 sequence is 15 residues long. V was trimmed by 5 bases and J by 6 bases, leaving 20 bases between them. Germline V gene data show CDR1 as MNHEY and CDR2 as SMNVEV (reference sequence). DNA of the CDR3: TGTGCCAGCAGTCCGCAGCGCGTGGGGCCGGGCGAGCAGTACTTC. It translates to CASSPQRVGPGEQYF.

The chain joins TRBV12-5 to TRBJ1-2, with 7 bases lining up with TRBD1. CDR1 and CDR2 (germline): LGHNT, FRNRAP. The V and J ends lost 4 bases and 2 bases, in that order; junction bases with no gene match: 7. The CDR3 has 15 residues. Written as DNA, the CDR3 is TGTGCTAGTGGTTCGGGGGACAGTGGAAACTATGGCTACACCTTC. Encoded protein: CASGSGDSGNYGYTF.

The chain joins TRBV27 to TRBJ2-6, with no clear D. CDR1 is MNHEY, CDR2 SMNVEV, per germline (reference sequence). The CDR3 has 10 residues. The CDR3 DNA sequence: TGTGCGTCGGGGGCCAACGTCCTGACTTTC. It codes for CASGANVLTF. Using reference TRBV27 and TRBJ2-6 for the parts outside the CDR3, the full variable domain is EAQVTQNPRYLITVTGKKLTVTCSQNMNHEYMSWYRQDPGLGLRQIYYSMNVEVTDKGDVPEGYKVSRKEKRNFPLILESPSPNQTSLYFCASGANVLTFGAGSRLTVL.

The V gene is TRBV4-3, the J gene TRBJ2-2; D uncertain. CDR3 size: 15 residues. Germline CDR1 reads LGHNA; CDR2 reads YSLEER. V shed 4 bases and J shed 4 bases, with 13 bases lying between them. This CDR3 reads CASSRYPDGTGELFF. DNA for the CDR3: TGCGCCAGCAGCCGATACCCGGACGGCACCGGGGAGCTGTTTTTT.

The rearrangement uses TRBV25-1 and TRBJ2-1, with TRBD1 as a possible D gene (6 bases). Germline loops: CDR1 MGHDK, CDR2 SYGVNS. The CDR3 runs to 16 residues. Trimming shortened V by 4 bases and J by 3 bases, and 16 bases separated the two germline ends. The CDR3 spells CASSGTGLGNYNEQFF. CDR3 in DNA: TGTGCCAGCAGTGGAACAGGGTTGGGTAACTACAATGAGCAGTTCTTC.

The CDR3 reads CASTLGGGSYNEQFF. Here the CDR3 DNA reads TGTGCCAGCACCCTCGGGGGGGGCTCCTACAATGAGCAGTTCTTC. This chain uses TRBV13 with TRBJ2-1, with 8 bases fitting TRBD2. The length of the CDR3 is 15 residues. Germline V CDR1 and CDR2: PRHDT, FYEKMQ (reference sequence). V dropped 7 bases and J dropped 0; count of bases not matched to a gene: 5.

J is TRBJ1-2 and V is TRBV27; D is unclear. V was cut by 4 bases and J by 4 bases, with 13 bases left in between. Germline lookup yields CDR1 MNHEY and CDR2 SMNVEV (reference sequence). The CDR3 runs 14 residues. The CDR3 region has the DNA TGTGCCAGCAGTTATAAGCCCGGGGTCTATGGCTACACCTTC. It yields the protein CASSYKPGVYGYTF.

The rearrangement joins TRBV19 to TRBJ2-7; TRBD1 might be the D (7 bases). The CDR3 has 15 residues. The V and J ends lost 6 bases and 0 bases respectively, with 15 bases between them. In germline, CDR1 is LNHDA, CDR2 SQIVND (reference sequence). The CDR3 nucleotides read TGTGCCAGTAGCAGGAGGGACAGTACCTCCTACGAGCAGTACTTC. Its protein is CASSRRDSTSYEQYF.

The V and J genes are TRBV28 and TRBJ1-5; tentative D call: TRBD1 (6 bases). This CDR3 is built from 15 residues. V lost 6 bases and J lost 0, with 12 bases in between. The germline CDR1 and CDR2 sequences are MDHEN and SYDVKM. CDR3: CASSTGSLSNQPQHF. The CDR3 DNA reads TGTGCCAGCAGCACAGGGTCCCTTAGCAATCAGCCCCAGCATTTT.